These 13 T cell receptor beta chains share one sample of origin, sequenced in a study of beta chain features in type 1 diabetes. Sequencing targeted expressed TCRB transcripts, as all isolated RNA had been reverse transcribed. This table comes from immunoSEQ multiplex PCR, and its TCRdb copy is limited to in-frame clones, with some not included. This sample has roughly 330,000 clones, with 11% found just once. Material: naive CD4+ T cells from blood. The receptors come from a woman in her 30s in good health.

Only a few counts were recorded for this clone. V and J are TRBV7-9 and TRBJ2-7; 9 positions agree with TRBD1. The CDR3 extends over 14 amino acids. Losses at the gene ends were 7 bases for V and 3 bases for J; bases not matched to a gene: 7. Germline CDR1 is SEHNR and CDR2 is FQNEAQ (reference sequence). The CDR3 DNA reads TGTGCCAGCATGTCAGGGACAGGGATCTACGAGCAGTACTTC. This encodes CASMSGTGIYEQYF.

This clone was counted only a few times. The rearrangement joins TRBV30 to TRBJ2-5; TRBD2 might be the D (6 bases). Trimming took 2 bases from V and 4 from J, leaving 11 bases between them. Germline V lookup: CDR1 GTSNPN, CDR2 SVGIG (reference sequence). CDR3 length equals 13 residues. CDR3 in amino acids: CAWSLGTVETQYF. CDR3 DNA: TGTGCCTGGAGTCTGGGGACTGTAGAGACCCAGTACTTC.

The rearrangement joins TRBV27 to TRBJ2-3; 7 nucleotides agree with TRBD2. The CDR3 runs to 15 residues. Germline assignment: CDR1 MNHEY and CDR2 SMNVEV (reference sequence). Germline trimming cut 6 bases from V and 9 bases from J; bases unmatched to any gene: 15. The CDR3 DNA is TGTGCCAGCAGAGACGCGGGAGAAGCCTGGCACACGCAGTATTTT. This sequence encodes CASRDAGEAWHTQYF.

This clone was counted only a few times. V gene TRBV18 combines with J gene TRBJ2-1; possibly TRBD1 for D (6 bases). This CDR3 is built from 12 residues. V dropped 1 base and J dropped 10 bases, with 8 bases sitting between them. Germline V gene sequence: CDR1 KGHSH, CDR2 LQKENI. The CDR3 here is CASSPQTGEQFF. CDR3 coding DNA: TGTGCCAGCTCACCACAAACAGGGGAGCAGTTCTTC.

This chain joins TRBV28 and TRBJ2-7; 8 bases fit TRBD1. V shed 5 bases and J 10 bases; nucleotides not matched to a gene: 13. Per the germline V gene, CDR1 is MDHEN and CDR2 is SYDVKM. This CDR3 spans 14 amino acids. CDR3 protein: CASSVYPGQGSQYF. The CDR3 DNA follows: TGTGCCAGCAGTGTCTACCCCGGACAGGGAAGCCAGTACTTC.

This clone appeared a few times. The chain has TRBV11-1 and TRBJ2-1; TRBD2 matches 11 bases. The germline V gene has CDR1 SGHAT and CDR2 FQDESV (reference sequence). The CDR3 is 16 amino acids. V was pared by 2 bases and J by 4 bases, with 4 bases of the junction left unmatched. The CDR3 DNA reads TGTGCCAGCAGCTTAACTAGCGGGAGTTCTTACAATGAGCAGTTCTTC. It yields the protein CASSLTSGSSYNEQFF.

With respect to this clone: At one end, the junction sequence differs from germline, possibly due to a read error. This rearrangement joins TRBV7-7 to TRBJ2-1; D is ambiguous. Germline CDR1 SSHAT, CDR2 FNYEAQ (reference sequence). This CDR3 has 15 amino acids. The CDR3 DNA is TGTGCTAGCAGCCCTGGCCAGGCCTCCTACAATGAGCAGTTCTTC. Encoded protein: CASSPGQASYNEQFF.

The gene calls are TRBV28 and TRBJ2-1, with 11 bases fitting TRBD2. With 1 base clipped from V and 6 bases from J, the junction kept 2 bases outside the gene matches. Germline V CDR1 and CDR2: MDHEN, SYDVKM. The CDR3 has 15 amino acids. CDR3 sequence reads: CASSLFTSGSNEQFF. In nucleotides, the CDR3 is TGTGCCAGCAGTTTATTCACTAGCGGGAGCAATGAGCAGTTCTTC. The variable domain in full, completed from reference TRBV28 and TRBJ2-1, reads DVKVTQSSRYLVKRTGEKVFLECVQDMDHENMFWYRQDPGLGLRLIYFSYDVKMKEKGDIPEGYSVSREKKERFSLILESASTNQTSMYLCASSLFTSGSNEQFFGPGTRLTVL.

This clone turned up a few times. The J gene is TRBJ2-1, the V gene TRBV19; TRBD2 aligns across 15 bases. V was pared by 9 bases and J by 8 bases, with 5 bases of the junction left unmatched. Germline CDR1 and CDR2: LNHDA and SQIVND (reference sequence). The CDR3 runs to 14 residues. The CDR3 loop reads CASLGTSGRHEQFF. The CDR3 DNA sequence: TGTGCCAGCCTTGGGACTAGCGGGAGGCATGAGCAGTTCTTC. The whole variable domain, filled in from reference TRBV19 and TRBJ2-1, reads DGGITQSPKYLFRKEGQNVTLSCEQNLNHDAMYWYRQDPGQGLRLIYYSQIVNDFQKGDIAEGYSVSREKKESFPLTVTSAQKNPTAFYLCASLGTSGRHEQFFGPGTRLTVL.

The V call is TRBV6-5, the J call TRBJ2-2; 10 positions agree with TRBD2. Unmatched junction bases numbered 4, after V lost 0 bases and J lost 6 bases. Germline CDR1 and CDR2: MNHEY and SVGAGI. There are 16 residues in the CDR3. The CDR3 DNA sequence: TGTGCCAGCAGTTACTCGTTAACTAGCGGGGCCGGGGAGCTGTTTTTT. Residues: CASSYSLTSGAGELFF.

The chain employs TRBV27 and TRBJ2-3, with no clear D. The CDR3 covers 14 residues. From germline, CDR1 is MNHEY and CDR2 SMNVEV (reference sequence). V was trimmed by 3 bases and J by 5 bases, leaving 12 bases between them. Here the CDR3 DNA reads TGTGCCAGCAGTTTGGTGGTAGCAGTAGATACGCAGTATTTT. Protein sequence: CASSLVVAVDTQYF.

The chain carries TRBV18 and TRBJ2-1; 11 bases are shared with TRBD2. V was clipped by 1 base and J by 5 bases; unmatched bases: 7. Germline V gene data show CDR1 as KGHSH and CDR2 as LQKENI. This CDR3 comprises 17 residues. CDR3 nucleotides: TGTGCCAGCTCACCACTGGGGGGACTAGCGGAGAACAATGAGCAGTTCTTC. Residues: CASSPLGGLAENNEQFF.

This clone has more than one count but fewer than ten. CDR3 DNA sequence: TGCAGCGTCCACAGGGGAAGGAACACTGAAGCTTTCTTT. Protein product: CSVHRGRNTEAFF. The chain has TRBV29-1 and TRBJ1-1; 7 bases match TRBD1. This CDR3 has 13 amino acids. The V segment lost 6 bases and the J segment 1 base; nucleotides outside the gene matches: 5. Germline loops: CDR1 SQVTM, CDR2 ANQGSEA.